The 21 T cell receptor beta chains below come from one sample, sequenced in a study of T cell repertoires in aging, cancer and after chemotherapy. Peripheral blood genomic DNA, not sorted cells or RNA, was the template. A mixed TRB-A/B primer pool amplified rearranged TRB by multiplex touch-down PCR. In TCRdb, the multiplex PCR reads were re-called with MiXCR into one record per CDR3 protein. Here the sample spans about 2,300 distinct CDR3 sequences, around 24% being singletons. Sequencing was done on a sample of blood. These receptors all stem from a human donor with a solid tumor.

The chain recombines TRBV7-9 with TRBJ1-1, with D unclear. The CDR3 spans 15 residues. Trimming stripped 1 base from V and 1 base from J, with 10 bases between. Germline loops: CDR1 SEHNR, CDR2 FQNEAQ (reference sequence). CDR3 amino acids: CASSLGTAGNTEAFF. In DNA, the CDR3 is TGTGCCAGCAGCTTAGGTACGGCGGGGAACACTGAAGCTTTCTTT.

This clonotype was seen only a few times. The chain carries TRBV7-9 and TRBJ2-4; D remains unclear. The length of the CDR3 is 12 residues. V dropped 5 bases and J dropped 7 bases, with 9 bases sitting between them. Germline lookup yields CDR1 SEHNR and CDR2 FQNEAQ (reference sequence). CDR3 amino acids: CASSPVVNIQYF. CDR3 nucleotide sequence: TGTGCCAGCAGCCCTGTCGTGAACATTCAGTACTTC.

The CDR3 region has the DNA TGTGCCAGCAGCTTAGAGGGACTAGCGGCCAATGAGCAGTTCTTC. It translates to CASSLEGLAANEQFF. The J gene is TRBJ2-1, the V gene TRBV7-6, with 11 bases lining up with TRBD2. The CDR3 totals 15 residues. Germline CDR1 is SGHVS and CDR2 is FNYEAQ. V was clipped by 1 base and J by 6 bases; unmatched bases: 2.

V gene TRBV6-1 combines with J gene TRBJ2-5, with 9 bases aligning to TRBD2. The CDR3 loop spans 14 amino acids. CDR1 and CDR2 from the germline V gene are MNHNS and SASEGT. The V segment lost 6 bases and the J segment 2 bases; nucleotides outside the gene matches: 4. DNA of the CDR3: TGTGCCAGCAGGACCCTAGCGGGACAAGAGACCCAGTACTTC. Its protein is CASRTLAGQETQYF.

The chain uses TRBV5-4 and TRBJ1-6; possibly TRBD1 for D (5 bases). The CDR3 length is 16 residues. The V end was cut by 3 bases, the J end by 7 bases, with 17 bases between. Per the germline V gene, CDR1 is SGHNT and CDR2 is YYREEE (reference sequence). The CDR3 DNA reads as TGTGCCAGCAGCTCCGAGGGCGGGGGGAGGAATTCACCCCTCCACTTT. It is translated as CASSSEGGGRNSPLHF. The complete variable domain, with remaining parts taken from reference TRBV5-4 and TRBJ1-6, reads ETGVTQSPTHLIKTRGQQVTLRCSSQSGHNTVSWYQQALGQGPQFIFQYYREEENGRGNFPPRFSGLQFPNYSSELNVNALELDDSALYLCASSSEGGGRNSPLHFGNGTRLTVT.

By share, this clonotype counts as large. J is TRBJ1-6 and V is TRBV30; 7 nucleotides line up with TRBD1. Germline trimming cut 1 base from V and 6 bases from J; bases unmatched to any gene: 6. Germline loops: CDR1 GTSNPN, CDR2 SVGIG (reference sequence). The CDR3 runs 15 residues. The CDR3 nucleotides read TGTGCCTGGAGTGCGACAGGGACATTTAATTCACCCCTCCACTTT. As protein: CAWSATGTFNSPLHF.

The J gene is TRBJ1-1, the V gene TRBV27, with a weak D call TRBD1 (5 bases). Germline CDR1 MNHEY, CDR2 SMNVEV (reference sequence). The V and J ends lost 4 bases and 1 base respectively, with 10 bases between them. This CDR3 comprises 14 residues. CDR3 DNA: TGTGCCAGCAGTTACAACACAGGGAACACTGAAGCTTTCTTT. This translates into CASSYNTGNTEAFF.

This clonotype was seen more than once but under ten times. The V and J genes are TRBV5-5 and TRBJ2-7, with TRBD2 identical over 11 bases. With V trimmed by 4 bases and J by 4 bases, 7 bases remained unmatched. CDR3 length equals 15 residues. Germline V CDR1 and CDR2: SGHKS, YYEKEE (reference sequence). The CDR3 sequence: CASSETGLAVYEQYF. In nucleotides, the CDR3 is TGTGCCAGCAGCGAAACGGGACTAGCGGTATACGAGCAGTACTTC.

The CDR3 coding sequence is TGTGCCAGTAGTATAGTACCGACAGGGGATGTGTCCTACAATGAGCAGTTCTTC. Protein sequence: CASSIVPTGDVSYNEQFF. This chain links TRBV19 with TRBJ2-1, with 8 bases aligning to TRBD1. The V segment lost 1 base and the J segment 1 base; nucleotides outside the gene matches: 9. CDR1 LNHDA and CDR2 SQIVND come from the germline V gene (reference sequence). This CDR3 has 18 amino acids.

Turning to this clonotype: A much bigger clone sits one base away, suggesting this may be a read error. In DNA form, the CDR3 reads TGTGCCACCAGCAGAGATCGACCCACTGAAGCTTTCTTT. Translating gives CATSRDRPTEAFF. The V gene is TRBV15, the J gene TRBJ1-1; D uncertain. Germline CDR1 is LNHNV and CDR2 is YYDKDF (reference sequence). Trimming took 0 bases from V and 4 from J, leaving 6 bases between them. The CDR3 consists of 13 residues.

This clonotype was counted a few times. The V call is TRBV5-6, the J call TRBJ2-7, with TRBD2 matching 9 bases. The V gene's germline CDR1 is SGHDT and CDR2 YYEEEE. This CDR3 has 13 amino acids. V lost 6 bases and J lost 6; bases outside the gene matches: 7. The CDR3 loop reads CASTREGRSEQYF. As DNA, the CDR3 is TGTGCCAGCACGCGGGAGGGCCGCAGCGAGCAGTACTTC. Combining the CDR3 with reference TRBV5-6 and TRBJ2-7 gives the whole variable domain DAGVTQSPTHLIKTRGQQVTLRCSPKSGHDTVSWYQQALGQGPQFIFQYYEEEERQRGNFPDRFSGHQFPNYSSELNVNALLLGDSALYLCASTREGRSEQYFGPGTRLTVT.

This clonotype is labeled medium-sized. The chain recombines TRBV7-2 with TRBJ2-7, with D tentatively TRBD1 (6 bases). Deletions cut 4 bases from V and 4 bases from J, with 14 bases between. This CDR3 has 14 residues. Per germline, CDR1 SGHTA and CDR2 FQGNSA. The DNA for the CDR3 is TGTGCCAGCAGCTGGGGGCGGTTCCGGTACGAGCAGTACTTC. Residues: CASSWGRFRYEQYF.

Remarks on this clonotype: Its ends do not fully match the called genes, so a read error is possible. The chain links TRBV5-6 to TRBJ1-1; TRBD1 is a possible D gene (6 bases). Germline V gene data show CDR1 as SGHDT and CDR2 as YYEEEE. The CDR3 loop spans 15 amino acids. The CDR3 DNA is TGTGCCAGCACCCTGAGGGGGGCCACGTACACTGAATCTTTCTTT. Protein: CASTLRGATYTESFF. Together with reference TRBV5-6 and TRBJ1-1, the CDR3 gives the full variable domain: DAGVTQSPTHLIKTRGQQVTLRCSPKSGHDTVSWYQQALGQGPQFIFQYYEEEERQRGNFPDRFSGHQFPNYSSELNVNALLLGDSALYLCASTLRGATYTESFFGQGTRLTVV.

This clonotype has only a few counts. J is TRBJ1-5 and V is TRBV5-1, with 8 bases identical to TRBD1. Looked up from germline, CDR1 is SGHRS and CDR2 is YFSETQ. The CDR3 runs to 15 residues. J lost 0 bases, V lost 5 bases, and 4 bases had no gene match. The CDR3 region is CASRPTGGSNQPQHF. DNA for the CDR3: TGCGCCAGCAGGCCAACAGGGGGTAGCAATCAGCCCCAGCATTTT.

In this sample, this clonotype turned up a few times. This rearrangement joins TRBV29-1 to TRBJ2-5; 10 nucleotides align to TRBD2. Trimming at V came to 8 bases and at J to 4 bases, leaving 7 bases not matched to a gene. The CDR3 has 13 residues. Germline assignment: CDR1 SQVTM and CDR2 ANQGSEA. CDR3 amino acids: CSIKREGGETQYF. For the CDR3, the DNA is TGCAGCATAAAGCGGGAGGGAGGAGAGACCCAGTACTTC.

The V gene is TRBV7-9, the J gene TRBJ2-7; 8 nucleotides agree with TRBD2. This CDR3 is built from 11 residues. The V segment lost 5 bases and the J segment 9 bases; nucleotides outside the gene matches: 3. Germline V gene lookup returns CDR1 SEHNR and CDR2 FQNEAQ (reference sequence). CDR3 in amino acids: CASSPGGGQYF. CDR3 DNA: TGTGCCAGCAGCCCGGGGGGGGGGCAGTACTTC.

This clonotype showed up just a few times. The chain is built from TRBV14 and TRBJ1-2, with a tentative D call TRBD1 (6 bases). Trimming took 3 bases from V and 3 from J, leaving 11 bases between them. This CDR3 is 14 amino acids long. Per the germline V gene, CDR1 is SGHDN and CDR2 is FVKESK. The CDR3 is CASSQNRADYGYTF. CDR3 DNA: TGTGCCAGCAGCCAGAACAGGGCGGACTATGGCTACACCTTC.

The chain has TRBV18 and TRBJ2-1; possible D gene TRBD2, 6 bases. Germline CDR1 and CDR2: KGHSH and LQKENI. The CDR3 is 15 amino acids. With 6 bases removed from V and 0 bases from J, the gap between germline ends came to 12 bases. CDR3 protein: CASSPSVTSYNEQFF. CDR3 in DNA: TGTGCCAGCTCGCCTAGCGTTACCTCCTACAATGAGCAGTTCTTC.

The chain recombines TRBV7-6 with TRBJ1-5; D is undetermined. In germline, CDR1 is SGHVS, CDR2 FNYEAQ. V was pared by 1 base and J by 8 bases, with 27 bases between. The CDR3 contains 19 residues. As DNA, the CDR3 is TGTGCCAGCAGCTTAGTGGTCCGGCAGGCCCACCCAGTCTCTAAGCCCCAGCATTTT. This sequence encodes CASSLVVRQAHPVSKPQHF.

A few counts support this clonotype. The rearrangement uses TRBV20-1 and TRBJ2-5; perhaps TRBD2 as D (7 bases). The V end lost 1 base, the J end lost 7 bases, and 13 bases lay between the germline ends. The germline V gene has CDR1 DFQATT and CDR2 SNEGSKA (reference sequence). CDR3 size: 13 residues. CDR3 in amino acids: CSARGGGEVTQYF. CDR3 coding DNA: TGCAGTGCTAGAGGGGGGGGCGAAGTGACCCAGTACTTC.

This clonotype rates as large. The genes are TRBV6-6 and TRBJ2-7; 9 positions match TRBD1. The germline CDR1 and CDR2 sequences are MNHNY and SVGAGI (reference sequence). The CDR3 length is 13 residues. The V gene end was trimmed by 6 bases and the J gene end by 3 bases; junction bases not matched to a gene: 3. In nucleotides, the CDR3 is TGTGCCAGCAGCTCGACAGGGGGCTACGAGCAGTACTTC. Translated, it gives CASSSTGGYEQYF.